These T cell receptor beta chains were read from a single sample in a study of blood T cell repertoires in COVID-19. Some clones are missing from TCRdb's copy, which holds only in-frame ones; the method was immunoSEQ multiplex PCR. This table holds 250,000 to 300,000 clones, approximately 90% found once. Sequenced sample: PBMCs or T cells enriched from blood (not recorded which). All receptors come from a human donor in a cohort exposed to, infected with or recovered from COVID-19 (not recorded which). The donor label of this sample is uncertain. Each CDR3 is given without its conserved first and last residue. D genes are given only for firm matches.

CDR3 protein: ASSPRGNQPQH
D gene: NA
V gene: TRBV12-3/TRBV12-4
J gene: TRBJ1-5

CDR3 protein: ASSLNGDRGQPQH
D gene: TRBD1
V gene: TRBV7-2
J gene: TRBJ1-5

CDR3 protein: ASSGQGGQPQH
D gene: TRBD1
V gene: TRBV19
J gene: TRBJ1-5

CDR3 protein: SVADGGRGETQY
D gene: NA
V gene: TRBV29-1
J gene: TRBJ2-5

CDR3 protein: ASSTGQGLGEKLF
D gene: TRBD1
V gene: TRBV19
J gene: TRBJ1-4

CDR3 protein: ASSFIGREEAEAF
D gene: NA
V gene: TRBV7-9
J gene: TRBJ1-1

CDR3 protein: ASSYSKRQMGTEAF
D gene: NA
V gene: TRBV6-2/TRBV6-3
J gene: TRBJ1-1

CDR3 protein: ASSINRENEQF
D gene: NA
V gene: TRBV19
J gene: TRBJ2-1

CDR3 protein: ASSLRLQGGDYGYT
D gene: TRBD1
V gene: TRBV11-2
J gene: TRBJ1-2

CDR3 protein: ASSLRQGALPGANVLT
D gene: TRBD1
V gene: TRBV5-6
J gene: TRBJ2-6

CDR3 protein: ASSLATGGYGYT
D gene: TRBD1
V gene: TRBV7-9
J gene: TRBJ1-2

CDR3 protein: ASSLRQNSPLH
D gene: NA
V gene: TRBV12-3/TRBV12-4
J gene: TRBJ1-6

CDR3 protein: ASREVGGGGEQY
D gene: NA
V gene: TRBV6-5
J gene: TRBJ2-7

CDR3 protein: ASAGNMGWEAF
D gene: NA
V gene: TRBV2
J gene: TRBJ1-1

CDR3 protein: ASNPGKGREQY
D gene: NA
V gene: TRBV6-2/TRBV6-3
J gene: TRBJ2-7

CDR3 protein: AHRQGPNTEAF
D gene: NA
V gene: TRBV7-9
J gene: TRBJ1-1

CDR3 protein: ASSRASGYGYT
D gene: NA
V gene: TRBV5-1
J gene: TRBJ1-2

CDR3 protein: AWSVPGRGT
D gene: NA
V gene: TRBV30
J gene: TRBJ1-2

CDR3 protein: ASSQGTVRTIANYGYT
D gene: NA
V gene: TRBV23-1
J gene: TRBJ1-2